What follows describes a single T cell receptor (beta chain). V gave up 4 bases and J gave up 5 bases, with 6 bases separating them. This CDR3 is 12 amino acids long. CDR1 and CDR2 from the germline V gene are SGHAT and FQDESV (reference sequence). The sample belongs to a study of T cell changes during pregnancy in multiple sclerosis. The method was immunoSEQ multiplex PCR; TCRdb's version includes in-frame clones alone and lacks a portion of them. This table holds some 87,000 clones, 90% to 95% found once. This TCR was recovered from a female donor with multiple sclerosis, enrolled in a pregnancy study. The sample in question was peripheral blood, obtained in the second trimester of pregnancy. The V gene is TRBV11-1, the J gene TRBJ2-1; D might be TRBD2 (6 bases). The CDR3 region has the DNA TGTGCCAGCAGCTGGGGGGACAATGAGCAGTTCTTC. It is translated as CASSWGDNEQFF. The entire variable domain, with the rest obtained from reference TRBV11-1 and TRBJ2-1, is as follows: EAEVAQSPRYKITEKSQAVAFWCDPISGHATLYWYRQILGQGPELLVQFQDESVVDDSQLPKDRFSAERLKGVDSTLKIQPAELGDSAMYLCASSWGDNEQFFGPGTRLTVL.